This is a list of T cell receptor beta chains from one sample in a study of T cells expressing NK-cell markers. Reanalyzing the 5' RACE reads, TCRdb keeps one entry per CDR3 protein, without DNA. The listing records 550,000 to 600,000 distinct CDR3 sequences. Material for sequencing was blood T cells: a sorted CD56 or NKG2C T cell subset, CD4+ or CD8+ T cells, or bulk PBMC T cells (not recorded which). Receptors were obtained from a man between 18 and 29 years old in good health. CDR3s include the opening cysteine and the closing phenylalanine or tryptophan. Each record gives: V gene, J gene, CDR3 protein.

v_gene: TRBV20-1; j_gene: TRBJ2-3; CDR3aa: CSARDLLGWLAGGPDTQYF
v_gene: TRBV20-1; j_gene: TRBJ1-2; CDR3aa: CSARGWGMRPGTYGYTF
v_gene: TRBV12-3/TRBV12-4; j_gene: TRBJ2-7; CDR3aa: CASSLPRERYEQYF
v_gene: TRBV4-3; j_gene: TRBJ2-7; CDR3aa: CASSQVGGYEQYF
v_gene: TRBV9; j_gene: TRBJ1-2; CDR3aa: CASSGNRDRFYGYTF
v_gene: TRBV7-2; j_gene: TRBJ2-3; CDR3aa: CASSPRLAGRDTQYF
v_gene: TRBV20-1; j_gene: TRBJ2-5; CDR3aa: CSAGRDRGGEWTQYF
v_gene: TRBV7-9; j_gene: TRBJ2-1; CDR3aa: CASSETSGRGVDEQFF
v_gene: TRBV9; j_gene: TRBJ2-3; CDR3aa: CASSPLVGPADTQYF
v_gene: TRBV3-1; j_gene: TRBJ2-1; CDR3aa: CASSPRGGTEFF
v_gene: TRBV12-3/TRBV12-4; j_gene: TRBJ2-3; CDR3aa: CASSLLAGDIFTDTQYF
v_gene: TRBV20-1; j_gene: TRBJ2-1; CDR3aa: CSAMTGRRLAHEQFF
v_gene: TRBV18; j_gene: TRBJ2-2; CDR3aa: CASSHSGTNTGELFF
v_gene: TRBV5-1; j_gene: TRBJ2-7; CDR3aa: CASGGPDPYEQYF
v_gene: TRBV28; j_gene: TRBJ1-2; CDR3aa: CASRPSGQGGYGYTF
v_gene: TRBV15; j_gene: TRBJ2-3; CDR3aa: CATSGGQGSYPDTQYF
v_gene: TRBV5-1; j_gene: TRBJ2-1; CDR3aa: CASSLDTVGQFF
v_gene: TRBV28; j_gene: TRBJ2-3; CDR3aa: CASTSLGTGGTDTQYF
v_gene: TRBV20-1; j_gene: TRBJ2-7; CDR3aa: CSARDLEATSGSSGYEQYF
v_gene: TRBV7-8; j_gene: TRBJ1-1; CDR3aa: CASVGQGNTEAFF
v_gene: TRBV28; j_gene: TRBJ1-4; CDR3aa: CASTTGEGIEKLFF
v_gene: TRBV29-1; j_gene: TRBJ2-5; CDR3aa: CSAFSGRSETQYF
v_gene: TRBV27; j_gene: TRBJ1-6; CDR3aa: CASRLGTLSYNSPLHF
v_gene: TRBV3-1; j_gene: TRBJ2-2; CDR3aa: CASSRLRASTGELFF
v_gene: TRBV25-1; j_gene: TRBJ2-7; CDR3aa: CASSQSGREQYF
v_gene: TRBV6-5; j_gene: TRBJ1-1; CDR3aa: CASSYTIMNTEAFF
v_gene: TRBV5-1; j_gene: TRBJ2-1; CDR3aa: CASRETGSGLNEQFF
v_gene: TRBV9; j_gene: TRBJ2-2; CDR3aa: CASSVARAGGSGELFF
v_gene: TRBV10-3; j_gene: TRBJ2-3; CDR3aa: CAISGGQGKGVPNTDTQYF
v_gene: TRBV10-1; j_gene: TRBJ2-3; CDR3aa: CASSGPSGGPFTQYF
v_gene: TRBV20-1; j_gene: TRBJ2-1; CDR3aa: CSARWGTGPFF
v_gene: TRBV7-2; j_gene: TRBJ2-5; CDR3aa: CASSLPNQETQYF
v_gene: TRBV7-9; j_gene: TRBJ2-7; CDR3aa: CASSSPADRYEQYF
v_gene: TRBV10-3; j_gene: TRBJ1-2; CDR3aa: CAIKVGQDEYGYTF
v_gene: TRBV20-1; j_gene: TRBJ1-5; CDR3aa: CSALDPKGQPQHF
v_gene: TRBV29-1; j_gene: TRBJ1-2; CDR3aa: CSVELIPGEPYYGYTF
v_gene: TRBV2; j_gene: TRBJ2-3; CDR3aa: CASSVGSMTDTQYF
v_gene: TRBV20-1; j_gene: TRBJ2-3; CDR3aa: CSARAYPAGGLTDTQYF
v_gene: TRBV20-1; j_gene: TRBJ2-7; CDR3aa: CSARGTGRSYEQYF
v_gene: TRBV7-2; j_gene: TRBJ2-2; CDR3aa: CASSLPLSGKTNTGELFF
v_gene: TRBV20-1; j_gene: TRBJ2-1; CDR3aa: CSASHREGRYEQFF
v_gene: TRBV18; j_gene: TRBJ1-5; CDR3aa: CASSPDLTGVGSNQPQHF
v_gene: TRBV19; j_gene: TRBJ2-2; CDR3aa: CAGGQGFPGELFF
v_gene: TRBV20-1; j_gene: TRBJ2-5; CDR3aa: CSAPRRGRAVETQYF
v_gene: TRBV20-1; j_gene: TRBJ1-2; CDR3aa: CSATGEWGYTF
v_gene: TRBV29-1; j_gene: TRBJ1-4; CDR3aa: CSASGTANEKLFF
v_gene: TRBV6-1; j_gene: TRBJ2-1; CDR3aa: CASSPDYLNEQFF
v_gene: TRBV7-2; j_gene: TRBJ2-1; CDR3aa: CASSASKGEGRVPYLTGNEQFF
v_gene: TRBV5-1; j_gene: TRBJ2-1; CDR3aa: CASSLVGSSWSDEQFF
v_gene: TRBV7-2; j_gene: TRBJ2-3; CDR3aa: CASSPLRSPSTDTQYF
v_gene: TRBV5-1; j_gene: TRBJ2-1; CDR3aa: CASSYRDRGSNEQFF
v_gene: TRBV7-9; j_gene: TRBJ1-2; CDR3aa: CASSLNSYGYTF
v_gene: TRBV5-1; j_gene: TRBJ2-2; CDR3aa: CASSLVAKPNGELFF
v_gene: TRBV7-8; j_gene: TRBJ1-1; CDR3aa: CASSVGGARTEAFF
v_gene: TRBV28; j_gene: TRBJ2-7; CDR3aa: CASTPTKDRVSEQYF
v_gene: TRBV7-2; j_gene: TRBJ2-1; CDR3aa: CASSSSLGWGVRNEQFF
v_gene: TRBV7-7; j_gene: TRBJ2-1; CDR3aa: CASSPHFSHNNEQFF
v_gene: TRBV21-1; j_gene: TRBJ2-7; CDR3aa: CASTDSFYEQYF
v_gene: TRBV29-1; j_gene: TRBJ2-6; CDR3aa: CSVVSDSGANVLTF
v_gene: TRBV12-3/TRBV12-4; j_gene: TRBJ2-2; CDR3aa: CATRTSSGELFF